The clone carrying this TCR beta chain was seen more than once but under ten times. Its target is not known. This record comes from a study of neurological immune-mediated disorders. The study, taken as a whole, reports: CDR3 amino acid sequences of expanded clones were not shared across subjects, a result suggesting private repertoires in all groups.

TCRdb re-derived calls from the 5' RACE reads in MiXCR, one entry per CDR3 protein. The sample records over 50,000 distinct CDR3 sequences, approximately 3.5% being singletons. The CDR3 loop spans 15 amino acids. Germline loops: CDR1 DFQATT, CDR2 SNEGSKA (reference sequence). The V gene end was trimmed by 5 bases and the J gene end by 2 bases; junction bases not matched to a gene: 7. Unsorted libraries were generated from 2 million PBMCs held at -80 degrees C. The source is a middle-aged man with multiple sclerosis. J is TRBJ2-1 and V is TRBV20-1, with 9 positions matching TRBD2. Sequencing used PBMCs. CDR3 region: CSASLAGETYNEQFF. The DNA for the CDR3 is TGCAGTGCTTCCTTAGCGGGGGAAACCTACAATGAGCAGTTCTTC.